What follows describes a single T cell receptor beta chain. Its antigen target is currently unknown. Base-call qualities are not available, and no considerably larger clone is one nucleotide away. The germline V gene (reference sequence) specifies DFQATT as CDR1 and SNEGSKA as CDR2. The junction shows trimming of 6 bases on V and 5 bases on J, and the gene matches do not reach 3 bases of it. The CDR3 contains 12 residues, cysteine and phenylalanine counted. Of all the DNA, just the CDR3 is kept, 36 bases in frame from base 1. TCRdb lists the instrument as Illumina HiSeq 2000. Multiplex PCR amplification was used to generate the TCR beta chain libraries. High-throughput sequencing was used to analyze the amplified TCR beta chain products. TCRdb's own reprocessing of the public reads used fastp at Q25 and MiXCR and kept productive beta chains. Rows are combined by CDR3 protein, so each entry shows the most common genes and DNA. The sample data list under 350,000 distinct CDR3 sequences, and around 31% of these were observed just once. In total, the top ten clones hold 1.1% of the sample.

These data are taken from a study of breast tumors, draining lymph nodes, adjacent tissues (dated by TCRdb to 2016 to 2017). As for the study more broadly: Breast cancer patients provided tumor, adjacent nontumor tissue and axillary lymph nodes, and the study compared the TCR beta repertoires across these three sources. The study was designed to assess the relationships and possible T-cell exchange between tumor, surrounding tissue and draining lymph node repertoires in human breast cancer.

Findings and caveats that apply to the study as a whole: The data were judged consistent with most tumor T cells deriving from the lymph node and then expanding within tumor tissue. The study presented the conclusion that tumor T cells originate in lymph nodes as consistent with a hypothesis, not as something directly demonstrated. Tumor T-cell repertoires showed less diversity than lymph node repertoires and more diversity than nontumor tissue repertoires, and tumor T-cell repertoires showed preferential V and J gene usage. In luminal-like breast cancer, tumor and nontumor tissue repertoires resembled each other significantly more than in basal-like breast cancer.

Lymph node samples were obtained from the axillary draining lymph nodes of breast cancer patients. Specimen: axillary lymph node tissue. This chain joins TRBV20-1 to TRBJ2-3; 9 junctional bases match TRBD2. This receptor was obtained from a female donor with breast cancer. Some clones in this sample may be carry-over from other donors' samples. The sequenced DNA is TGCAGTGCAACACTAGCGGGAGATACGCAGTATTTT. Translated, it reads CSATLAGDTQYF.